The next 20 T cell receptor beta chains were all read from a single sample in a study of blood T cell repertoires in COVID-19. Assay used: immunoSEQ multiplex PCR; TCRdb lists only in-frame clones, some missing. The sample lists 130,000 or so clones; about 80% were seen once. Sequencing was carried out using peripheral blood. All receptors derive from a woman aged 55 to 70 with acute or convalescent COVID-19.

This sequence joins TRBV3-1 (or the pseudogene TRBV3-2) and TRBJ1-1; D call uncertain. The CDR3 has 13 amino acids. CDR1 and CDR2 from the germline V gene are LGHDT and YNNKEL (reference sequence). Trimming took off 0 bases at V and 6 bases at J, with 8 bases between the two ends. The CDR3 nucleotides read TGTGCCAGCAGCCAAGAAGGGAGGGCTGAAGCTTTCTTT. Protein: CASSQEGRAEAFF.

The chain joins TRBV15 to TRBJ2-7; a weak D match, TRBD2 (7 bases). The V end lost 3 bases, the J end lost 3 bases, and 15 bases lay between the germline ends. CDR1 and CDR2 (germline): LNHNV, YYDKDF (reference sequence). The CDR3 loop spans 15 amino acids. The CDR3 loop reads CATSSLRGADYEQYF. As DNA, the CDR3 is TGTGCCACCAGCAGTCTCCGGGGGGCGGACTACGAGCAGTACTTC.

The V and J genes are TRBV6-5 and TRBJ1-3, with D hard to call. The germline V gene encodes CDR1 MNHEY and CDR2 SVGAGI. V shed 8 bases and J shed 1 base, with 6 bases lying between them. The CDR3 sequence is 12 residues long. CDR3 sequence: CASGRSGNTIYF. Written as DNA, the CDR3 is TGTGCCAGCGGGCGTTCTGGAAACACCATATATTTT.

The chain has TRBV5-1 and TRBJ1-4, with a tentative D call TRBD1 (6 bases). Trimming took off 4 bases at V and 0 bases at J, with 13 bases between the two ends. Germline V gene sequence: CDR1 SGHRS, CDR2 YFSETQ. The CDR3 runs 16 residues. The CDR3 is CASSGGTGPTNEKLFF. The CDR3 DNA sequence: TGCGCCAGCAGCGGCGGTACAGGGCCAACTAATGAAAAACTGTTTTTT.

V is TRBV2 and J is TRBJ1-5; TRBD1 matches 7 bases. Trimming cost V 4 bases and J 4 bases; bases outside gene matches: 4. The CDR3 is 14 residues long. Per germline, CDR1 SNHLY and CDR2 FYNNEI. The CDR3 loop reads CASSGQGLNQPQHF. DNA for the CDR3: TGTGCCAGCAGTGGACAGGGCCTTAATCAGCCCCAGCATTTT.

The CDR3 DNA is TGTGCCTGGAGGAACAGCCTCCTCTCTGGAAACACCATATATTTT. The encoded protein is CAWRNSLLSGNTIYF. The chain has TRBV30 and TRBJ1-3; unclear D gene. The germline V gene encodes CDR1 GTSNPN and CDR2 SVGIG (reference sequence). This CDR3 comprises 15 residues. V was pared by 3 bases and J by 0 bases, with 12 bases between.

V gene TRBV11-2 combines with J gene TRBJ2-3; the match to TRBD2 covers 12 bases. The germline CDR1 and CDR2 sequences are SGHAT and FQNNGV. V gave up 5 bases and J gave up 5 bases; unmatched junction bases: 11. The CDR3 has 17 amino acids. CDR3: CASSPTSTSGGKDTQYF. CDR3 nucleotides: TGTGCCAGCAGCCCTACGTCGACTAGCGGGGGAAAAGATACGCAGTATTTT.

V gene TRBV28 combines with J gene TRBJ2-1; D is possibly TRBD1 (5 bases). The CDR3 is 13 residues long. Trimming cost V 6 bases and J 2 bases, with 8 bases left between them. The germline gives CDR1 MDHEN, CDR2 SYDVKM. The CDR3 nucleotides read TGTGCCAGCAGCCCAGGGACCTACAATGAGCAGTTCTTC. Its protein product is CASSPGTYNEQFF.

This chain joins TRBV27 and TRBJ2-3; 8 bases are shared with TRBD2. The germline CDR1 and CDR2 sequences are MNHEY and SMNVEV (reference sequence). The CDR3 spans 14 residues. V gave up 8 bases and J gave up 2 bases; unmatched junction bases: 6. The CDR3 loop reads CASCRGGYTDTQYF. For the CDR3, the DNA is TGTGCCAGCTGCCGGGGGGGTTACACAGATACGCAGTATTTT.

The rearrangement uses TRBV12-3 or TRBV12-4 and TRBJ1-3; tentatively, D is TRBD1 (5 bases). V was cut by 8 bases and J by 0 bases, with 8 bases left in between. The CDR3 covers 13 residues. CDR3 DNA: TGTGCCAGCGACAGCAGCTCTGGAAACACCATATATTTT. Its protein product is CASDSSSGNTIYF.

V is TRBV20-1 and J is TRBJ2-5; D remains unclear. V shed 0 bases and J shed 5 bases, with 4 bases lying between them. This CDR3 is 11 amino acids long. Germline V gene data show CDR1 as DFQATT and CDR2 as SNEGSKA (reference sequence). CDR3 nucleotides: TGCAGTGCTAGAGAGCGGGAGACCCAGTACTTC. It yields the protein CSARERETQYF.

The rearrangement joins TRBV19 to TRBJ1-2; possible D gene TRBD1, 5 bases. Between the trimmed V and J ends, which lost 3 bases and 5 bases, there was a span of 22 bases. The germline gives CDR1 LNHDA, CDR2 SQIVND (reference sequence). This CDR3 is built from 17 residues. The DNA of the CDR3 is TGTGCCAGTAGTATTGACGGGTTGACAGCGAGGATTTATGGCTACACCTTC. Its protein product is CASSIDGLTARIYGYTF. The full variable domain, its missing parts supplied by reference TRBV19 and TRBJ1-2, is DGGITQSPKYLFRKEGQNVTLSCEQNLNHDAMYWYRQDPGQGLRLIYYSQIVNDFQKGDIAEGYSVSREKKESFPLTVTSAQKNPTAFYLCASSIDGLTARIYGYTFGSGTRLTVV.

The chain employs TRBV10-1 and TRBJ1-2; D gene uncertain. The germline V gene encodes CDR1 WNHNN and CDR2 SYGVQD (reference sequence). V was shortened by 3 bases and J by 6 bases, with 11 bases between the two germline ends. The CDR3 has 13 residues. CDR3 coding DNA: TGCGCCAGCAGTGAAAGACCCCAGGATGGCTACACCTTC. It is translated as CASSERPQDGYTF.

This clone was recorded only once. This chain joins TRBV5-1 and TRBJ1-1; D is unclear. The CDR3 contains 15 residues. From germline, CDR1 is SGHRS and CDR2 YFSETQ. Trimming cost V 0 bases and J 0 bases, with 9 bases left between them. This CDR3 reads CASSLASTMNTEAFF. CDR3 DNA: TGCGCCAGCAGCTTGGCCTCTACCATGAACACTGAAGCTTTCTTT.

The genes are TRBV10-3 and TRBJ1-1; D gene unclear. V was clipped by 6 bases and J by 0 bases, with 8 bases between them. Looked up from germline, CDR1 is ENHRY and CDR2 is SYGVKD. This CDR3 spans 13 amino acids. CDR3 protein: CAISRIVNTEAFF. The DNA of the CDR3 is TGTGCCATCAGCAGAATTGTGAACACTGAAGCTTTCTTT.

V gene TRBV21-1 combines with J gene TRBJ1-1. TRBV21-1 is annotated as a pseudogene. The CDR3 runs to 14 residues. The DNA for the CDR3 is TGTGCCAGCAGCAAGAGGCGGGACGGGGGAGAAGCTTTCTTT. It yields the protein CASSKRRDGGEAFF.

The V gene is TRBV7-9, the J gene TRBJ2-1; TRBD1 matches 9 bases. Losses at the gene ends were 5 bases for V and 12 bases for J; bases not matched to a gene: 5. CDR3 length: 12 amino acids. Per germline, CDR1 SEHNR and CDR2 FQNEAQ (reference sequence). CDR3 in DNA: TGTGCCAGCAGCGTAACAGGGGGCTGGCAGTTCTTC. It yields the protein CASSVTGGWQFF.

The rearrangement joins TRBV30 to TRBJ1-2, with D perhaps TRBD1 (5 bases). The germline CDR1 and CDR2 sequences are GTSNPN and SVGIG (reference sequence). The CDR3 is made up of 13 amino acids. V was trimmed by 1 base and J by 2 bases, leaving 8 bases between them. The CDR3 sequence is CAWSAGQNYGYTF. The CDR3 bases are TGTGCCTGGAGTGCCGGACAAAACTATGGCTACACCTTC.

This chain joins TRBV29-1 and TRBJ1-2; 7 nucleotides align to TRBD1. CDR1 is SQVTM, CDR2 ANQGSEA, per germline. Trimming removed 4 bases from V and 3 bases from J; junction bases left unmatched: 2. The CDR3 extends over 12 amino acids. The CDR3 DNA follows: TGCAGCGTTGGGCAGGGGGACTATGGCTACACCTTC. It codes for CSVGQGDYGYTF.

The chain combines TRBV2 with TRBJ1-1; the D is unclear. The CDR3 is made up of 11 amino acids. Between the trimmed V and J ends, which lost 6 bases and 7 bases, there was a span of 9 bases. Germline V gene data show CDR1 as SNHLY and CDR2 as FYNNEI. CDR3 coding DNA: TGTGCCAGCAGCCGTAGACTTGAAGCTTTCTTT. Translated, it gives CASSRRLEAFF.